These 20 T cell receptor beta chains were all obtained from the same sample, sequenced in a study of OX40 agonist ivuxolimab in advanced cancers. The method was immunoSEQ multiplex PCR; TCRdb's version includes in-frame clones alone and lacks a portion of them. This table holds 85,000 to 95,000 clones, roughly 91% found once. The sample in question was CD4+ or CD8+ T cells sorted from blood, obtained in a trial of the OX40 agonist ivuxolimab. These receptors all stem from an adult with an advanced solid tumor such as melanoma, head and neck, liver or kidney cancer.

This clone was detected only once. V gene TRBV7-2 combines with J gene TRBJ1-1, with D tentatively TRBD1 (6 bases). V dropped 6 bases and J dropped 4 bases, with 21 bases sitting between them. Per the germline V gene, CDR1 is SGHTA and CDR2 is FQGNSA. CDR3 length: 16 residues. The CDR3 DNA reads as TGTGCCAGCAGATCGAGGGACACCCTCAGGATCACTGAAGCTTTCTTT. It translates to CASRSRDTLRITEAFF.

This chain joins TRBV15 and TRBJ2-7; 12 bases align to TRBD2. The CDR3 totals 16 residues. Germline trimming cut 5 bases from V and 7 bases from J; bases unmatched to any gene: 12. In germline, CDR1 is LNHNV, CDR2 YYDKDF (reference sequence). The CDR3 sequence: CATSQPDGLAGKEQYF. DNA for the CDR3: TGTGCCACCAGCCAACCCGATGGACTAGCGGGAAAAGAGCAGTACTTC. Filled out from reference TRBV15 and TRBJ2-7, the complete variable domain reads DAMVIQNPRYQVTQFGKPVTLSCSQTLNHNVMYWYQQKSSQAPKLLFHYYDKDFNNEADTPDNFQSRRPNTSFCFLDIRSPGLGDTAMYLCATSQPDGLAGKEQYFGPGTRLTVT.

The chain uses TRBV4-2 and TRBJ2-2; D is unresolved. The CDR3 consists of 14 residues. CDR1 and CDR2 from the germline V gene are LGHNA and YNFKEQ. V shed 0 bases and J shed 6 bases, with 8 bases lying between them. Written as DNA, the CDR3 is TGTGCCAGCAGCCAAGATTCCCAGGCCGGGGAGCTGTTTTTT. Residues: CASSQDSQAGELFF.

The chain is built from TRBV28 and TRBJ1-2, with TRBD1 as a possible D gene (5 bases). The V end lost 7 bases, the J end lost 0 bases, and 15 bases lay between the germline ends. Germline V CDR1 and CDR2: MDHEN, SYDVKM. The CDR3 is 15 amino acids. Written as DNA, the CDR3 is TGTGCCAGCACCGGGGGGGGGTACCCTAACTATGGCTACACCTTC. It codes for CASTGGGYPNYGYTF.

CDR3 DNA sequence: TGTGCCAGCAGCCCCACGGGTGCGGGTTTTCACAATGAGCAGTTCTTC. The encoded protein is CASSPTGAGFHNEQFF. The gene calls are TRBV28 and TRBJ2-1; D is perhaps TRBD2 (5 bases). This CDR3 is 16 amino acids long. Germline-derived CDR1 and CDR2 are MDHEN and SYDVKM. Deletions cut 6 bases from V and 5 bases from J, with 20 bases between.

In this sample, this clone turned up once. V usage is TRBV5-1 and J usage is TRBJ2-5, with D unresolved. V shed 4 bases and J shed 2 bases, with 6 bases lying between them. The CDR3 runs 12 residues. CDR1 and CDR2 from the germline V gene are SGHRS and YFSETQ. Written as DNA, the CDR3 is TGCGCCAGCAGCGAACTTCAAGAGACCCAGTACTTC. Translated: CASSELQETQYF.

The chain recombines TRBV6-5 with TRBJ2-7, with 7 bases fitting TRBD1. Germline V gives CDR1 MNHEY, CDR2 SVGAGI. This CDR3 has 15 residues. The ends lost 2 bases at V and 6 bases at J; junction bases unmatched: 10. The CDR3 sequence is CASSYTRGRGAEQYF. The CDR3 nucleotides are TGTGCCAGCAGTTACACGAGGGGGCGAGGTGCCGAGCAGTACTTC.

The chain joins TRBV2 to TRBJ2-1, with 8 bases identical to TRBD2. Germline V gene lookup returns CDR1 SNHLY and CDR2 FYNNEI. V shed 3 bases, J shed 8 bases, and the junction held 9 bases outside the gene matches. This CDR3 contains 15 residues. The CDR3 loop reads CASSERGAKVYEQFF. DNA for the CDR3: TGTGCCAGCAGTGAGCGGGGGGCGAAGGTGTATGAGCAGTTCTTC. Based on the CDR3 plus reference TRBV2 and TRBJ2-1, the full variable domain is EPEVTQTPSHQVTQMGQEVILRCVPISNHLYFYWYRQILGQKVEFLVSFYNNEISEKSEIFDDQFSVERPDGSNFTLKIRSTKLEDSAMYFCASSERGAKVYEQFFGPGTRLTVL.

Points on this clone: Other nucleotide sequences in the sample specify the same CDR3. V is TRBV6-1 and J is TRBJ2-4; maybe TRBD2 (6 bases). V gave up 8 bases and J gave up 7 bases, with 18 bases separating them. Per germline, CDR1 MNHNS and CDR2 SASEGT. The CDR3 extends over 14 amino acids. The CDR3 nucleotides read TGTGCCAGCTATGCTGTCCAGGAGGGGAACATTCAGTACTTC. The encoded protein is CASYAVQEGNIQYF.

V and J are TRBV14 and TRBJ1-2, with 10 bases that match TRBD1. Germline trimming cut 5 bases from V and 6 bases from J; bases unmatched to any gene: 6. Germline V CDR1 and CDR2: SGHDN, FVKESK. The CDR3 has 14 residues. Here the CDR3 reads CASSYRDRGDGYTF. The CDR3 coding sequence is TGTGCCAGCAGCTACCGGGACAGGGGAGATGGCTACACCTTC.

This clone appeared a few times. The chain carries TRBV19 and TRBJ2-3; a weak D match, TRBD2 (6 bases). Trimming cost V 7 bases and J 4 bases, with 15 bases left between them. CDR3 length: 14 amino acids. Germline V CDR1 and CDR2: LNHDA, SQIVND (reference sequence). Here the CDR3 reads CASMEGGGSDTQYF. Here the CDR3 DNA reads TGTGCCAGTATGGAGGGCGGAGGGTCAGATACGCAGTATTTT.

V and J are TRBV28 and TRBJ2-7; tentative D call: TRBD1 (5 bases). CDR3 size: 14 residues. CDR1 MDHEN and CDR2 SYDVKM come from the germline V gene. Trimming removed 8 bases at V and 3 bases at J, with 17 bases between. The CDR3 DNA sequence: TGTGCCAGCTCTTCAGGACAAGCTAACTACGAGCAGTACTTC. This codes for CASSSGQANYEQYF.

DNA of the CDR3: TGTGCCAGCAGTTACTCGACGTCACCCACCTACGAGCAGTACTTC. It encodes CASSYSTSPTYEQYF. The chain has TRBV6-5 and TRBJ2-7; D remains ambiguous. CDR3 size: 15 residues. Germline CDR1 is MNHEY and CDR2 is SVGAGI. Trimming left V 0 bases short and J 2 bases short, with 11 bases between.

The rearrangement joins TRBV10-1 to TRBJ2-5; 8 bases are shared with TRBD2. CDR1 and CDR2 from the germline V gene are WNHNN and SYGVQD (reference sequence). There are 15 residues in the CDR3. The J segment lost 4 bases and the V segment lost 3 bases, leaving 7 bases of the junction unmatched. The CDR3 nucleotides read TGCGCCAGCAGTGATAGCGGGATTGGTTCAGAGACCCAGTACTTC. Its protein product is CASSDSGIGSETQYF.

This chain links TRBV5-1 with TRBJ2-3, with D possibly being TRBD2 (6 bases). The V end lost 0 bases, the J end lost 2 bases, and 10 bases lay between the germline ends. Germline CDR1 reads SGHRS; CDR2 reads YFSETQ. The CDR3 length is 15 residues. The CDR3 DNA follows: TGCGCCAGCAGCTTGGGGGGGGACCCCACAGATACGCAGTATTTT. This sequence encodes CASSLGGDPTDTQYF.

The rearrangement links TRBV7-9 to TRBJ1-2; D is ambiguous. Trimming pared 0 bases from V and 4 bases from J, leaving 9 bases between. The CDR3 is 14 residues long. The V gene's germline CDR1 is SEHNR and CDR2 FQNEAQ (reference sequence). Here the CDR3 reads CASSLAGLGYGYTF. CDR3 nucleotide sequence: TGTGCCAGCAGCTTAGCGGGGTTAGGCTATGGCTACACCTTC.

The chain links TRBV7-9 to TRBJ1-5; D remains unclear. V gave up 4 bases and J gave up 8 bases, with 12 bases separating them. The germline V gene has CDR1 SEHNR and CDR2 FQNEAQ (reference sequence). The CDR3 length is 13 residues. The CDR3 DNA follows: TGTGCCAGCAGCTCGGGTCTTTTGGAGCCCCAGCATTTT. It is translated as CASSSGLLEPQHF.

The V call is TRBV5-1, the J call TRBJ2-5; 7 positions match TRBD2. Per germline, CDR1 SGHRS and CDR2 YFSETQ. V lost 7 bases, J lost 1 base, and 13 bases stayed unmatched. CDR3 length equals 16 residues. CDR3 residues: CASSISGVTLQETQYF. CDR3 bases: TGCGCCAGCTCTATCAGCGGGGTCACCCTCCAAGAGACCCAGTACTTC.

The chain combines TRBV10-2 with TRBJ1-5; 7 bases align to TRBD1. With V trimmed by 4 bases and J by 3 bases, 9 bases remained unmatched. Germline values: CDR1 WSHSY, CDR2 SAAADI. The CDR3 is 16 residues long. The CDR3 sequence is CASSGGQTSPNQPQHF. CDR3 nucleotides: TGCGCCAGCAGTGGGGGACAGACCTCCCCCAATCAGCCCCAGCATTTT.

This sequence joins TRBV6-5 and TRBJ1-4; 7 bases are shared with TRBD1. Germline trimming cut 2 bases from V and 8 bases from J; bases unmatched to any gene: 5. CDR3 length: 14 amino acids. Germline CDR1 reads MNHEY; CDR2 reads SVGAGI. The chain's CDR3 is CASSYMTGREKLFF. DNA of the CDR3: TGTGCCAGCAGTTACATGACAGGGAGGGAAAAACTGTTTTTT.